This T cell receptor beta chain was recorded in a study of T cell changes during pregnancy in multiple sclerosis. Germline CDR1 GTSNPN, CDR2 SVGIG (reference sequence). The ends lost 6 bases at V and 5 bases at J; junction bases unmatched: 6. The CDR3 is 13 amino acids. Profiling relied on immunoSEQ multiplex PCR, and the TCRdb table lists in-frame clones only, not all of them. This sample has roughly 42,000 clones, with around nine tenths found just once. The sequence derives from a female donor with multiple sclerosis, enrolled in a pregnancy study. The sample consisted of CD8+ T cells from peripheral blood mononuclear cells, taken in the third trimester of pregnancy. J is TRBJ2-1 and V is TRBV30; 8 bases align to TRBD1. Here the CDR3 reads CACQGAQDNEQFF. For the CDR3, the DNA is TGTGCCTGCCAGGGGGCTCAAGACAATGAGCAGTTCTTC.